This is a list of T cell receptor beta chains from one sample in a study of shared clonotypes between healthy human individuals. The method was immunoSEQ multiplex PCR; TCRdb's version includes in-frame clones alone and lacks a portion of them. Here the sample spans roughly 2,500,000 clones, more than 85% being singletons. Sequencing was performed on naive CD4+ T cells from PBMCs. The source is a man aged 18 to 29 in good health. Some clones in this sample may be carry-over from other donors' samples. The conserved cysteine and the conserved F or W are not part of the CDR3 here. Each record gives: V gene, J gene, CDR3 protein.

TRBV18	TRBJ2-3	ASSTPDTQY
TRBV27	TRBJ2-3	ASSSMRATSGISTDTQY
TRBV5-1	TRBJ1-1	ASSLILGDTEAF
TRBV28	TRBJ2-2	ASSLGGLAEDTGELF
TRBV29-1	TRBJ2-3	SVEGAGATDTQY
TRBV6-1	TRBJ1-4	ASSRQPSNEKLF
TRBV30	TRBJ1-2	AWRGAGSKEYGYT
TRBV5-1	TRBJ2-7	ASSLAPAAEQY
TRBV2	TRBJ2-7	ASEPGAGDSASYEQY
TRBV6-1	TRBJ2-3	ASSEQGGGEDTQY
TRBV7-3	TRBJ2-2	ASSLIATGELF
TRBV7-9	TRBJ1-4	ASSLVSGVILDNEKLF
TRBV6-5	TRBJ1-1	ASSYSRFSEAF